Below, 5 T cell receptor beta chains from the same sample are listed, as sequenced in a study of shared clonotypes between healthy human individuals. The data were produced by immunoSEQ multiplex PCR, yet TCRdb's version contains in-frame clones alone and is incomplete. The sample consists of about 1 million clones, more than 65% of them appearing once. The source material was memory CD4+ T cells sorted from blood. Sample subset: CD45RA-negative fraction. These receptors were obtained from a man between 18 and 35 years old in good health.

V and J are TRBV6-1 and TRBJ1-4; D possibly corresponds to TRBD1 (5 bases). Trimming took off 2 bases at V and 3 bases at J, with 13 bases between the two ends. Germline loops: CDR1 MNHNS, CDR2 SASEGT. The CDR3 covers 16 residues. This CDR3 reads CASSENGAGANEKLFF. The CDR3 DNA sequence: TGTGCCAGCAGTGAAAACGGGGCCGGGGCTAATGAAAAACTGTTTTTT.

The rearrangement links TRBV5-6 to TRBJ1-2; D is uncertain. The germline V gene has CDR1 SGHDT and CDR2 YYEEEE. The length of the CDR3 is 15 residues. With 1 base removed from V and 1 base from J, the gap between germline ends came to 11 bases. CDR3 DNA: TGTGCCAGCAGCTTGTTAGCCAGTAATAACTATGGCTACACCTTC. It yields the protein CASSLLASNNYGYTF.

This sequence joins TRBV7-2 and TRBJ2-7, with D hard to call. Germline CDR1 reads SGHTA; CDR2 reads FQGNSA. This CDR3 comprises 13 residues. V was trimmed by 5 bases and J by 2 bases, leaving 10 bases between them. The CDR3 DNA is TGTGCCAGCAGCGTCGGACGGACCTACGAGCAGTACTTC. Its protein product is CASSVGRTYEQYF. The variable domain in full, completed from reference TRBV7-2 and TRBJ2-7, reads GAGVSQSPSNKVTEKGKDVELRCDPISGHTALYWYRQSLGQGLEFLIYFQGNSAPDKSGLPSDRFSAERTGGSVSTLTIQRTQQEDSAVYLCASSVGRTYEQYFGPGTRLTVT.

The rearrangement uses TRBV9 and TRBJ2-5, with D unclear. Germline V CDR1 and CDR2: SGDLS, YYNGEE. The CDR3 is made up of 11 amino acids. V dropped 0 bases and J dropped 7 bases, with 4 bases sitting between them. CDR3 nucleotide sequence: TGTGCCAGCAGCGTAGCTGGGACCCAGTACTTC. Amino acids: CASSVAGTQYF.

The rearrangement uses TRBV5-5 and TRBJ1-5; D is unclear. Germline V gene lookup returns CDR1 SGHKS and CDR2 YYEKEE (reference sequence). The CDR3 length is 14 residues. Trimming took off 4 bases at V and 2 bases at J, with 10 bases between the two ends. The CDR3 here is CASSPYQGNQPQHF. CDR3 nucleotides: TGTGCCAGCAGCCCCTATCAGGGCAATCAGCCCCAGCATTTT.